This is a list of T cell receptor beta chains from one sample in a study of blood T cell repertoires in COVID-19. The table came from immunoSEQ multiplex PCR; TCRdb's copy has only in-frame clones and leaves some out. The sample holds 200,000 to 300,000 clones, less than 90% seen once. Input material: peripheral blood. The receptors originated from a man between 60 and 75 years old who had recovered from COVID-19. CDR3s include the opening cysteine and the closing phenylalanine or tryptophan. A D gene is named only where the DNA matches it firmly. The size field is filled for only some rows; it gives once, few, many or a size class.

j_call | v_call | clone_size | d_call | cdr3_aa | cdr3_nt
TRBJ1-1 | TRBV29-1 | . | TRBD1 | CSARDRGGMNTEAFF | TGCAGCGCCCGGGACAGGGGCGGGATGAACACTGAAGCTTTCTTT
TRBJ2-3 | TRBV4-1 | . | TRBD2 | CASTLAGGLTDTQYF | TGCGCCAGCACCCTAGCGGGGGGGTTGACAGATACGCAGTATTTT
TRBJ1-3 | TRBV7-2 | . | . | CASSFGAGAGNTIYF | TGTGCCAGCAGCTTTGGGGCAGGGGCGGGAAACACCATATATTTT
TRBJ1-2 | TRBV6-5 | . | TRBD1 | CASRSPGTVFYGYTF | TGTGCCAGCCGTAGTCCCGGGACAGTGTTCTATGGCTACACCTTC
TRBJ1-1 | TRBV6-6 | . | . | CASTQSGITEAFF | TGTGCCAGCACCCAATCAGGGATAACTGAAGCTTTCTTT
TRBJ2-2 | TRBV11-3 | . | . | CASSPQAGELFF | TGTGCCAGCAGTCCCCAGGCCGGGGAGCTGTTTTTT
TRBJ1-3 | TRBV6-4 | . | . | CASSPGLGSDTIYF | TGTGCCAGCAGCCCGGGACTAGGGTCAGACACCATATATTTT
TRBJ1-2 | TRBV29-1 | . | . | CSGVTGEYGYTF | TGCAGCGGTGTGACCGGAGAATATGGCTACACCTTC
TRBJ1-6 | TRBV7-6 | . | . | CASSLETQGGGGSPLHF | TGTGCCAGCAGCTTGGAAACTCAGGGAGGTGGGGGTTCACCCCTCCACTTT
TRBJ1-2 | TRBV7-2 | . | . | CASSWGREAYGYTF | TGTGCCAGCAGCTGGGGGAGGGAGGCGTATGGCTACACCTTC
TRBJ2-3 | TRBV20-1 | . | . | CSANTYTQYF | TGCAGTGCAAACACCTATACGCAGTATTTT
TRBJ1-4 | TRBV4-1 | . | TRBD1 | CASSQAGTGDFATNEKLFF | TGCGCCAGCAGCCAAGCCGGGACAGGAGATTTTGCAACTAATGAAAAACTGTTTTTT
TRBJ1-5 | TRBV6-2/TRBV6-3 | . | . | CASSNGYNQPQHF | TGTGCCAGCAGCAACGGGTACAATCAGCCCCAGCATTTT
TRBJ2-2 | TRBV5-4 | . | TRBD2 | CASSLDTSGGNTGELFF | TGTGCCAGCAGCTTGGATACGAGCGGGGGGAACACCGGGGAGCTGTTTTTT
TRBJ1-5 | TRBV18 | . | . | CASSDRKSNQPQHF | TGTGCCAGCTCTGACAGAAAGAGCAATCAGCCCCAGCATTTT
TRBJ1-3 | TRBV11-2 | . | . | CASSLRRGNTIYF | TGTGCCAGCAGCTTACGTAGAGGAAACACCATATATTTT
TRBJ1-1 | TRBV12-5 | once | TRBD1 | CASGLVGKLDREKTEAFF | TGTGCTAGTGGTTTGGTAGGCAAATTGGACAGGGAGAAAACTGAAGCTTTCTTT
TRBJ1-1 | TRBV6-5 | . | . | CASSWGGQFTEAFF | TGTGCCAGCAGCTGGGGGGGGCAATTCACTGAAGCTTTCTTT
TRBJ2-3 | TRBV7-2 | . | . | CASSAQGSGLSTDTQYF | TGTGCCAGCAGCGCGCAAGGGAGCGGGCTTAGCACAGATACGCAGTATTTT
TRBJ2-5 | TRBV24-1 | . | . | CATSDSTGTREETQYF | TGTGCCACCAGTGATTCCACCGGGACTCGAGAAGAGACCCAGTACTTC
TRBJ2-1 | TRBV13 | . | TRBD2 | CASSPLRTSGGYNEQFF | TGTGCCAGCAGCCCACTACGGACTAGCGGGGGTTACAATGAGCAGTTCTTC
TRBJ2-7 | TRBV18 | . | TRBD1 | CASSPEGARYEQYF | TGTGCCAGCTCACCAGAGGGGGCTCGGTACGAGCAGTACTTC
TRBJ1-2 | TRBV6-5 | . | . | CASNMDSGPYGYTF | TGTGCCAGCAATATGGACAGTGGGCCCTATGGCTACACCTTC
TRBJ2-7 | TRBV5-1 | . | TRBD1 | CASSLGQGAYEQYF | TGCGCCAGCAGCTTGGGACAGGGGGCCTACGAGCAGTACTTC
TRBJ2-5 | TRBV10-3 | once | TRBD1 | CAISDPQGVPKETQYF | TGTGCCATCAGTGATCCACAGGGGGTCCCGAAAGAGACCCAGTACTTC
TRBJ2-1 | TRBV6-5 | once | . | CASSIQGRTNNEQFF | TGTGCCAGCAGTATCCAGGGGCGGACAAACAATGAGCAGTTCTTC
TRBJ1-2 | TRBV5-4 | . | . | CASSLSGGGTYGYTF | TGTGCCAGCAGCTTATCGGGGGGCGGCACCTATGGCTACACCTTC
TRBJ1-6 | TRBV11-2 | . | . | CASSLRDGGYSPLHF | TGTGCCAGCAGCCTCAGAGATGGAGGGTACTCACCCCTCCACTTT
TRBJ1-5 | TRBV19 | . | TRBD1 | CASRVGQGKGNQPQHF | TGTGCCAGTAGGGTAGGACAGGGGAAAGGCAATCAGCCCCAGCATTTT
TRBJ1-2 | TRBV19 | once | . | CASSIAGGGFYGYTF | TGTGCCAGTAGTATAGCCGGGGGAGGGTTCTATGGCTACACCTTC
TRBJ2-4 | TRBV5-8 | . | . | CASSSGGTSKNIQYF | TGTGCCAGCAGCTCTGGGGGCACTTCCAAAAACATTCAGTACTTC
TRBJ2-7 | TRBV9 | . | . | CASSVFSQVGEQYF | TGTGCCAGCAGCGTATTTTCACAGGTCGGCGAGCAGTACTTC
TRBJ1-2 | TRBV5-1 | . | TRBD1 | CASSKSSGQGYGYTF | TGCGCCAGCAGCAAGAGTTCGGGACAGGGCTATGGCTACACCTTC
TRBJ1-6 | TRBV15 | . | . | CATSRVLIASRSSYNSPLHF | TGTGCCACCAGCAGGGTTCTTATTGCAAGTAGGAGCTCCTATAATTCACCCCTCCACTTT
TRBJ2-3 | TRBV19 | . | TRBD2 | CASSTGTRARGDTQYF | TGTGCCAGTAGTACGGGGACTAGGGCCCGCGGAGATACGCAGTATTTT
TRBJ1-4 | TRBV9 | . | TRBD1 | CASSVSGTGGSEKLFF | TGTGCCAGCAGCGTATCAGGGACAGGGGGCAGCGAAAAACTGTTTTTT
TRBJ2-7 | TRBV7-9 | . | . | CASRPKQGYEQYF | TGTGCCAGCAGACCAAAACAGGGCTACGAGCAGTACTTC
TRBJ2-1 | TRBV6-1 | once | . | CASSERGSYNEQFF | TGTGCCAGCAGTGAGCGAGGCTCCTACAATGAGCAGTTCTTC
TRBJ2-5 | TRBV12-3/TRBV12-4 | . | . | CASSWTLETQYF | TGTGCCAGCAGTTGGACTCTGGAGACCCAGTACTTC
TRBJ1-3 | TRBV7-2 | . | TRBD1 | CASSLRARGVLIGNTIYF | TGTGCCAGCAGCTTACGGGCCAGGGGGGTTCTGATTGGAAACACCATATATTTT
TRBJ2-2 | TRBV9 | . | TRBD2 | CASSAGLAGAKRTGELFF | TGTGCCAGCAGCGCGGGACTAGCGGGGGCCAAGAGAACCGGGGAGCTGTTTTTT